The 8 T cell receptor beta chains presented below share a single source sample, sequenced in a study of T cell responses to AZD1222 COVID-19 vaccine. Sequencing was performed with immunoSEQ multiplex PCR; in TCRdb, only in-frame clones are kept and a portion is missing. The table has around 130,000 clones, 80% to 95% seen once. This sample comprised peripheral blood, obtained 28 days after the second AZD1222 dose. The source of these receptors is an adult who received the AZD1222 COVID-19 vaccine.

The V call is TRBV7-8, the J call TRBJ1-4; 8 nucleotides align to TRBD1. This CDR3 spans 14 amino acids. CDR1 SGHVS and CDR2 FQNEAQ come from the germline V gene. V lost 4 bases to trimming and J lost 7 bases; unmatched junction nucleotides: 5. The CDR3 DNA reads TGTGCCAGCAGCTCAAACAGGGGGGGTGAAAAACTGTTTTTT. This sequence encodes CASSSNRGGEKLFF.

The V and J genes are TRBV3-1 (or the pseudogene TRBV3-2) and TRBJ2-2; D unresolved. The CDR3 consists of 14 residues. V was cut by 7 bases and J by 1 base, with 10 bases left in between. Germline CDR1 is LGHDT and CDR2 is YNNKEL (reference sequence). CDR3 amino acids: CASTRGVNTGELFF. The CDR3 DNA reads TGTGCCAGCACCCGCGGAGTGAACACCGGGGAGCTGTTTTTT.

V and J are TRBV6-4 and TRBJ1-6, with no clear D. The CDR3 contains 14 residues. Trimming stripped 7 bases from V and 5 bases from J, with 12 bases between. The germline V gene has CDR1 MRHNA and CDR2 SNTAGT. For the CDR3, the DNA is TGTGCCAGCAATCCGGGGAAGAATAATTCACCCCTCCACTTT. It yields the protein CASNPGKNNSPLHF.

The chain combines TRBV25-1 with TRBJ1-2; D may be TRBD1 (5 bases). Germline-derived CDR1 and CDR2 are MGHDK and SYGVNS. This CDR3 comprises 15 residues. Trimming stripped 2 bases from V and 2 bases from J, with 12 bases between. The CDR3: CASSEGWGTNYGYTF. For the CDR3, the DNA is TGTGCCAGCAGTGAAGGCTGGGGCACAAACTATGGCTACACCTTC.

The CDR3 nucleotides read TGTGCCAGCAGCGATGACAGCCGAAGGGGCTACACCTTC. Translation: CASSDDSRRGYTF. V is TRBV6-4 and J is TRBJ1-2; TRBD1 is a possible D gene (5 bases). This CDR3 region has 13 residues. With 6 bases removed from V and 8 bases from J, the gap between germline ends came to 16 bases. The germline gives CDR1 MRHNA, CDR2 SNTAGT.

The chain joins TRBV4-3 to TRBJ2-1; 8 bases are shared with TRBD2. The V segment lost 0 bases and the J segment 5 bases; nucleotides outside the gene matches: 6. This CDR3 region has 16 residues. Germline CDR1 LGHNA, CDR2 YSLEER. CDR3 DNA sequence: TGCGCCAGCAGCCAAGATTTGGCGGGAGGTCACAATGAGCAGTTCTTC. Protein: CASSQDLAGGHNEQFF.

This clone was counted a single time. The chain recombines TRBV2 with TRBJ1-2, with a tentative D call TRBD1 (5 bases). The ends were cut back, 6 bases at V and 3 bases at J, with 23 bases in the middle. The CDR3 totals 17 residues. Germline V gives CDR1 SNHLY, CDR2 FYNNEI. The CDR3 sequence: CASSGRDRRHFDYGYTF. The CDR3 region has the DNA TGTGCCAGCAGCGGAAGAGACAGACGCCACTTTGACTATGGCTACACCTTC.

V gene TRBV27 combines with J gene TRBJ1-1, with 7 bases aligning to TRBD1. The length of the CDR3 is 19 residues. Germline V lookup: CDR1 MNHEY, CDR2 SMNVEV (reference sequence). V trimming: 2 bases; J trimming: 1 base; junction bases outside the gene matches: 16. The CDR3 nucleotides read TGTGCCAGCAGTTTAAGCCCTTTTCGGACAGGAGGGACGAACACTGAAGCTTTCTTT. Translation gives CASSLSPFRTGGTNTEAFF.